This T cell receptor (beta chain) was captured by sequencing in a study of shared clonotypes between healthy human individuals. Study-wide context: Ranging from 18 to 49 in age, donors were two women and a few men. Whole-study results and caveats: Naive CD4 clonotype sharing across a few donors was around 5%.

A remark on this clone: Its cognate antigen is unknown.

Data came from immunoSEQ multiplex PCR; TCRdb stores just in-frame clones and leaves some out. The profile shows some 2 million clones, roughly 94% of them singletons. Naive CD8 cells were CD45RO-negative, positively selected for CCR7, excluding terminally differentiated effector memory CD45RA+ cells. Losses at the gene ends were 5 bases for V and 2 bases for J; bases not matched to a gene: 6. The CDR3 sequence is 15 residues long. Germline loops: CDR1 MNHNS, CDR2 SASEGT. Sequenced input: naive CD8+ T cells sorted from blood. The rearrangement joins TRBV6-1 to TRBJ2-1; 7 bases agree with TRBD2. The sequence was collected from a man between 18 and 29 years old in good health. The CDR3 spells CASSFGLEAYNEQFF. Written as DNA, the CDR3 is TGTGCCAGCAGTTTTGGACTAGAGGCCTACAATGAGCAGTTCTTC.